These T cell receptor beta chains were read from a single sample in a study of blood T cell repertoires in COVID-19. Only in-frame clones appear in the TCRdb table, and some are missing; sequencing was by immunoSEQ multiplex PCR. The table lists more than 15,000 clones, approximately 91% of them singletons. Sequenced material: peripheral blood. The source is a man aged 35-49 years with active COVID-19. CDR3s include the opening cysteine and the closing phenylalanine or tryptophan. Each record gives: J gene, V gene, D gene, clone size, CDR3 protein, CDR3 DNA. A D gene is named only where the DNA matches it firmly. Clone sizes are given selectively: once, few, many, or a class where the clone is expanded.

TRBJ2-7 TRBV27 TRBD2 few CASSFREGRDEQYF TGTGCCAGCAGTTTCCGGGAGGGCCGTGACGAGCAGTACTTC
TRBJ2-7 TRBV5-4 TRBD1 . CASSPGQGRPHEQYF TGTGCCAGCAGCCCGGGACAGGGGCGCCCCCACGAGCAGTACTTC
TRBJ2-2 TRBV19 . . CASKGQLNTGELFF TGTGCCTCAAAGGGACAATTGAACACCGGGGAGCTGTTTTTT
TRBJ2-1 TRBV2 . . CASSTPGTHHNEQFF TGTGCCAGCAGTACCCCCGGGACTCACCACAATGAGCAGTTCTTC
TRBJ1-1 TRBV29-1 . once CSVRYTGANTEAFF TGCAGCGTTAGATATACAGGAGCGAACACTGAAGCTTTCTTT
TRBJ1-5 TRBV7-9 . . CASSKSYGGPDQPQHF TGTGCCAGCAGTAAATCGTACGGGGGGCCAGACCAGCCCCAGCATTTT
TRBJ1-1 TRBV7-9 TRBD1 . CASRIPGQGNTEAFF TGTGCCAGCAGGATCCCCGGACAGGGCAACACTGAAGCTTTCTTT
TRBJ1-2 TRBV30 . . CAWSVHKWGYTF TGTGCCTGGAGTGTACACAAATGGGGCTACACCTTC
TRBJ2-2 TRBV7-9 . . CASSTGGGELFF TGTGCCAGCAGCACCGGAGGAGGGGAGCTGTTTTTT
TRBJ1-2 TRBV10-3 . . CAISARTYGYTF TGTGCCATCAGTGCTCGTACTTATGGCTACACCTTC
TRBJ1-2 TRBV18 TRBD1 . CASSPSYRQGAWGYTF TGTGCCAGCTCACCCTCATATCGACAGGGGGCATGGGGCTACACCTTC
TRBJ1-2 TRBV1 . . CTSSQVQVYGYTF TGCACCAGCAGCCAAGTTCAGGTTTACGGCTACACCTTC
TRBJ2-7 TRBV19 TRBD2 few CASSTSGTSGRGGQYF TGTGCCAGTAGTACCTCGGGGACTAGCGGGAGGGGCGGGCAGTACTTC
TRBJ2-7 TRBV6-2/TRBV6-3 . once CASSFGQSYEQYF TGTGCCAGCAGTTTCGGACAGTCATACGAGCAGTACTTC
TRBJ2-6 TRBV4-1 TRBD1 . CASSQRQGGASGANVLTF TGCGCCAGCAGCCAGCGACAGGGTGGGGCCTCTGGGGCCAACGTCCTGACTTTC